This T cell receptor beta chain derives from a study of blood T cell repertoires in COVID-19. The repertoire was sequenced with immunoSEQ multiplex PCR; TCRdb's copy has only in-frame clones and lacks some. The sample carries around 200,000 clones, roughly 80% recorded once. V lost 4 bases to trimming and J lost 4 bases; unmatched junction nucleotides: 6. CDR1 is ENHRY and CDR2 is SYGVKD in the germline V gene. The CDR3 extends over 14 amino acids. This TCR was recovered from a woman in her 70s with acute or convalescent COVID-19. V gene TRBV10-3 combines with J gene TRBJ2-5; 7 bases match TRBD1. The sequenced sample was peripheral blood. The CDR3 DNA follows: TGTGCCATCAGTGTCTCCCAGGGGGTAGAGACCCAGTACTTC. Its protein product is CAISVSQGVETQYF.